One and the same sample provided the 7 T cell receptor beta chains below, sequenced in a study of cytomegalovirus exposure and HLA in healthy donors listed by TCRdb under 2017. Receptor libraries were prepared by the immunoSEQ multiplex PCR assay. TCRdb limited this immuneACCESS table to in-frame rearrangements with V and J called. A share of clones is missing; checked studies link under half to unresolved V genes, and the rest is unexplained. In all, the sample holds about 38,000 clones, and 80% to 95% of those were seen once. 2.5% to 4% of the sample is in the top ten clones. Sequenced input: PBMCs. The source of these receptors is a man aged 18 to 29 in good health and CMV-seronegative.

This clone was counted once. The chain recombines TRBV5-1 with TRBJ1-6, with D possibly being TRBD1 (5 bases). CDR1 is SGHRS, CDR2 YFSETQ, per germline. CDR3 length: 14 residues. Between the trimmed V and J ends, which lost 0 bases and 9 bases, there was a span of 10 bases. The CDR3 loop reads CASSLEQGRSPLHF. CDR3 nucleotides: TGCGCCAGCAGCTTGGAGCAGGGCCGTTCACCCCTCCACTTT.

CDR3 amino acids: CASIPPGTYEQYF. CDR3 nucleotide sequence: TGTGCCAGCATCCCTCCAGGGACCTACGAGCAGTACTTC. The chain uses TRBV2 and TRBJ2-7; a weak D match, TRBD1 (5 bases). Germline CDR1 reads SNHLY; CDR2 reads FYNNEI. This CDR3 contains 13 residues. The ends were cut back, 7 bases at V and 2 bases at J, with 12 bases in the middle. Supplemented by reference TRBV2 and TRBJ2-7, the full variable domain reads EPEVTQTPSHQVTQMGQEVILRCVPISNHLYFYWYRQILGQKVEFLVSFYNNEISEKSEIFDDQFSVERPDGSNFTLKIRSTKLEDSAMYFCASIPPGTYEQYFGPGTRLTVT.

The chain uses TRBV5-6 and TRBJ2-5; TRBD2 matches 7 bases. This CDR3 contains 16 residues. V dropped 4 bases and J dropped 0; count of bases not matched to a gene: 9. Germline loops: CDR1 SGHDT, CDR2 YYEEEE. The CDR3 DNA is TGTGCCAGCAGCCAATATTACGGGACTAACCAAGAGACCCAGTACTTC. Translated, it gives CASSQYYGTNQETQYF.

V gene TRBV7-6 combines with J gene TRBJ2-7; 7 nucleotides agree with TRBD1. The CDR3 runs to 15 residues. Germline CDR1 is SGHVS and CDR2 is FNYEAQ. The V segment lost 0 bases and the J segment 2 bases; nucleotides outside the gene matches: 4. The CDR3: CASSLAPRGTYEQYF. In nucleotides, the CDR3 is TGTGCCAGCAGCTTAGCCCCCAGGGGGACCTACGAGCAGTACTTC. The full variable domain, rest sourced from reference TRBV7-6 and TRBJ2-7, is GAGVSQSPRYKVTKRGQDVALRCDPISGHVSLYWYRQALGQGPEFLTYFNYEAQQDKSGLPNDRFSAERPEGSISTLTIQRTEQRDSAMYRCASSLAPRGTYEQYFGPGTRLTVT.

This chain uses TRBV7-3 with TRBJ2-2; weak D call: TRBD2 (7 bases). The V and J ends lost 5 bases and 2 bases respectively, with 12 bases between them. In germline, CDR1 is SGHTA, CDR2 FQGTGA. The CDR3 covers 15 residues. CDR3 sequence reads: CASSIPGGNTGELFF. CDR3 DNA sequence: TGTGCCAGCAGCATCCCGGGGGGCAACACCGGGGAGCTGTTTTTT.

This chain uses TRBV6-1 with TRBJ1-1; 10 nucleotides agree with TRBD1. The V segment lost 1 base and the J segment 4 bases; nucleotides outside the gene matches: 3. This CDR3 has 15 residues. In germline, CDR1 is MNHNS, CDR2 SASEGT. The CDR3 protein is CASSEGGQGGTEAFF. CDR3 in DNA: TGTGCCAGCAGTGAAGGAGGACAGGGGGGCACTGAAGCTTTCTTT.

This chain joins TRBV2 and TRBJ1-1; D is ambiguous. The CDR3 has 12 amino acids. V was cut by 7 bases and J by 1 base, with 7 bases left in between. In germline, CDR1 is SNHLY, CDR2 FYNNEI. The CDR3 loop reads CASNGGNTEAFF. DNA of the CDR3: TGTGCCAGCAACGGCGGGAACACTGAAGCTTTCTTT.